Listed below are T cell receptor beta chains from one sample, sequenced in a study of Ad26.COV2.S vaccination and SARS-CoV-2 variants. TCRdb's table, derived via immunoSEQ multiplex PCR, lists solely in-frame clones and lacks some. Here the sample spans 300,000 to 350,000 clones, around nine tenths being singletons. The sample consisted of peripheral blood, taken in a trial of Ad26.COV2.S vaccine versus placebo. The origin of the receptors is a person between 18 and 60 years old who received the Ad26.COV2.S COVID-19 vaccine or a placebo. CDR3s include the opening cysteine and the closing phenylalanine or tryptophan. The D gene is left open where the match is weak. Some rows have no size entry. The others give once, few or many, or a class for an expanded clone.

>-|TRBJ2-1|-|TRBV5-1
CASSVRGYNEQFF
TGCGCCAGCAGCGTTCGGGGGTACAATGAGCAGTTCTTC
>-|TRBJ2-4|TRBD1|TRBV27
CASSPTPGGAMWIQYF
TGTGCCAGCAGTCCCACACCAGGGGGCGCAATGTGGATTCAGTACTTC
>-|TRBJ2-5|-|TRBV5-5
CASSRGEIQETQYF
TGTGCCAGCAGCCGAGGGGAAATCCAAGAGACCCAGTACTTC
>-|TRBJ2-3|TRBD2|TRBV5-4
CASTSGASTDTQYF
TGTGCCAGCACAAGCGGGGCTAGCACAGATACGCAGTATTTT
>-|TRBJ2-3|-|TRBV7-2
CASSLGGVSTDTQYF
TGTGCCAGCAGCTTAGGCGGGGTTAGCACAGATACGCAGTATTTT
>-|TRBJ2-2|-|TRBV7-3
CASSFDQTGELFF
TGTGCCAGCAGCTTCGACCAAACCGGGGAGCTGTTTTTT
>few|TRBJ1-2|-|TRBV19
CASKNHYGYTF
TGTGCCAGTAAGAACCATTATGGCTACACCTTC
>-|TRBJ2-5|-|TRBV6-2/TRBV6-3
CASRPSGGETQYF
TGTGCCAGCAGACCTTCTGGGGGAGAGACCCAGTACTTC
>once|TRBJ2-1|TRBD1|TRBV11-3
CASSPAGGMQFF
TGTGCCAGCAGCCCAGCAGGGGGAATGCAGTTCTTC
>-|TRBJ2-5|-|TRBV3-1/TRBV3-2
CASSQGRQTQETQYF
TGTGCCAGCAGCCAAGGAAGGCAGACCCAAGAGACCCAGTACTTC
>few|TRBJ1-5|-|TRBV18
CASSSKASGSNQPQHF
TGTGCCAGCTCCTCGAAGGCTTCAGGGTCCAATCAGCCCCAGCATTTT
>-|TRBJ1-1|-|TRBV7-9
CASSTRGEAFF
TGTGCCAGCAGTACACGGGGTGAAGCTTTCTTT
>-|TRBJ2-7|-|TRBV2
CASSHGHASSYEQYF
TGTGCCAGCAGCCACGGACACGCTAGCTCCTACGAGCAGTACTTC
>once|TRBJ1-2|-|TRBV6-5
CASSKGHYGYTF
TGTGCCAGCAGCAAGGGGCACTATGGCTACACCTTC
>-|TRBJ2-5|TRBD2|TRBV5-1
CASSGGLAGATQETQYF
TGCGCCAGCAGCGGGGGACTAGCGGGGGCGACACAAGAGACCCAGTACTTC
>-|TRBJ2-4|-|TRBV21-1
CASSKACGWHIQYF
TGTGCCAGCAGCAAAGCATGTGGGTGGCACATTCAGTACTTC
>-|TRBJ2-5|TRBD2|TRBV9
CASSVAGAGAVETQYF
TGTGCCAGCAGCGTAGCCGGGGCGGGAGCGGTAGAGACCCAGTACTTC
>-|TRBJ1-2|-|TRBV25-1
CASSEQALNYGYTF
TGTGCCAGCAGTGAACAGGCTCTTAACTATGGCTACACCTTC
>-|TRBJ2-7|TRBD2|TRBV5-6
CASSKGLFFYEQYF
TGTGCCAGCAGCAAGGGACTATTCTTCTACGAGCAGTACTTC
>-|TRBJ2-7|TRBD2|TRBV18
CASSPDLAAYEQYF
TGTGCCAGCTCACCCGACCTAGCGGCCTACGAGCAGTACTTC
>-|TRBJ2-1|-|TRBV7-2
CASSPGSYTGGNEQFF
TGTGCCAGCAGCCCCGGGTCCTATACTGGGGGGAATGAGCAGTTCTTC
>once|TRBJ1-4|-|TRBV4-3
CASSLRPKGSGEKLFF
TGCGCCAGCAGCCTTCGCCCGAAGGGTTCCGGGGAAAAACTGTTTTTT
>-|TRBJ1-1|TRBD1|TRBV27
CASRRTGSVNTEAFF
TGTGCCAGCAGACGGACAGGGTCAGTGAACACTGAAGCTTTCTTT
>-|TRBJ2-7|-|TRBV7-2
CASSPGQGGYEQYF
TGTGCCAGCAGCCCAGGACAGGGAGGGTACGAGCAGTACTTC
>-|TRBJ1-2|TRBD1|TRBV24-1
CATSDPRGIDREDGYTF
TGTGCCACCAGTGATCCAAGGGGTATTGACAGGGAGGATGGCTACACCTTC
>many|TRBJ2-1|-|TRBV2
CASSLTGAHEQFF
TGTGCCAGCAGTCTTACTGGGGCGCATGAGCAGTTCTTC
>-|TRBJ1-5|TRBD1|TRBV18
CASSRDRGADQPQHF
TGTGCCAGCTCACGGGACAGGGGAGCGGATCAGCCCCAGCATTTT
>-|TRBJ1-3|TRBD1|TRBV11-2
CASSPGTGGNTIYF
TGTGCCAGCAGCCCCGGGACAGGGGGAAACACCATATATTTT
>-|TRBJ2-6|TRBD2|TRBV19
CASSIRAGGGANVLTF
TGTGCCAGTAGTATCCGAGCGGGAGGTGGGGCCAACGTCCTGACTTTC
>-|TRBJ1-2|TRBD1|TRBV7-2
CASSPSQGTGGYTF
TGTGCCAGCAGCCCTTCACAGGGGACGGGGGGCTACACCTTC
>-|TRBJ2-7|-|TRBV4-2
CASSQEIRAAYEQYF
TGTGCCAGCAGCCAAGAAATAAGGGCCGCCTACGAGCAGTACTTC
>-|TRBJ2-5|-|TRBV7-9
CASSLTRDQSDQYF
TGTGCCAGCAGCCTAACCCGGGACCAATCGGACCAGTACTTC
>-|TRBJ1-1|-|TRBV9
CASSVEGNTEAFF
TGTGCCAGCAGCGTAGAAGGGAACACTGAAGCTTTCTTT
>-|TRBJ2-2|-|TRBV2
CASSEWRTGTGELFF
TGTGCCAGCAGTGAATGGCGGACTGGGACCGGGGAGCTGTTTTTT
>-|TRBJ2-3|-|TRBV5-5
CASSREWGADTQYF
TGTGCCAGCAGTAGGGAGTGGGGAGCAGATACGCAGTATTTT
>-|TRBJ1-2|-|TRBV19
CASSTGTPYGYTF
TGTGCCAGTAGTACCGGGACACCCTATGGCTACACCTTC
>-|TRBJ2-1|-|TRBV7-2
CASSFNSYNEQFF
TGTGCCAGCAGCTTTAACAGTTACAATGAGCAGTTCTTC
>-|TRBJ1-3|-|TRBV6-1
CASSEAPTRDTIYF
TGTGCCAGCAGTGAAGCGCCCACCCGGGACACCATATATTTT
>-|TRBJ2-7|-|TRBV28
CASSFAGASSQNYEQYF
TGTGCCAGCAGTTTTGCGGGGGCCTCCTCTCAAAACTACGAGCAGTACTTC
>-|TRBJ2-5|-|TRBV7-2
CASSLGGLETQYF
TGTGCCAGCAGCTTAGGGGGGTTGGAGACCCAGTACTTC
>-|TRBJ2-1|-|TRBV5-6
CASSFLRGPGDEQFF
TGTGCCAGCAGCTTCCTGCGGGGGCCGGGGGATGAGCAGTTCTTC
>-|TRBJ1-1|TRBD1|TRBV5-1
CASSTDRGVLNTEAFF
TGCGCCAGCAGCACGGACAGGGGGGTACTGAACACTGAAGCTTTCTTT
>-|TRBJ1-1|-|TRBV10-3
CAISDREGTEAFF
TGTGCCATCAGTGACCGGGAGGGAACTGAAGCTTTCTTT
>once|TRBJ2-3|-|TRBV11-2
CASSRPGQSTDTQYF
TGTGCCAGCAGCCGGCCGGGACAAAGCACAGATACGCAGTATTTT
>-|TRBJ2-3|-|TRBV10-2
CASKEQRAGDTQYF
TGCGCCAGCAAAGAGCAGCGGGCAGGAGATACGCAGTATTTT
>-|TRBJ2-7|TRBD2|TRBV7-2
CASSLGLAGGRGAEQYF
TGTGCCAGCAGCTTAGGGCTAGCGGGGGGGCGAGGGGCCGAGCAGTACTTC
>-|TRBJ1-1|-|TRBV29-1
CSVDTANEAFF
TGCAGCGTTGACACAGCCAATGAAGCTTTCTTT
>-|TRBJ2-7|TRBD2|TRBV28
CATAWASSGRSEQYF
TGTGCCACCGCTTGGGCCTCCAGCGGGAGAAGCGAGCAGTACTTC
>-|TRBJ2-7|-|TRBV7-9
CASSLDVTATSYEQYF
TGTGCCAGCAGCTTAGATGTGACAGCAACATCCTACGAGCAGTACTTC
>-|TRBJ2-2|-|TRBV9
CASSDRRQTGELFF
TGTGCCAGCAGCGATCGGCGACAGACCGGGGAGCTGTTTTTT
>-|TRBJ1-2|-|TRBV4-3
CASSQNPPGAGGYTF
TGCGCCAGCAGCCAAAACCCTCCGGGGGCGGGGGGCTACACCTTC